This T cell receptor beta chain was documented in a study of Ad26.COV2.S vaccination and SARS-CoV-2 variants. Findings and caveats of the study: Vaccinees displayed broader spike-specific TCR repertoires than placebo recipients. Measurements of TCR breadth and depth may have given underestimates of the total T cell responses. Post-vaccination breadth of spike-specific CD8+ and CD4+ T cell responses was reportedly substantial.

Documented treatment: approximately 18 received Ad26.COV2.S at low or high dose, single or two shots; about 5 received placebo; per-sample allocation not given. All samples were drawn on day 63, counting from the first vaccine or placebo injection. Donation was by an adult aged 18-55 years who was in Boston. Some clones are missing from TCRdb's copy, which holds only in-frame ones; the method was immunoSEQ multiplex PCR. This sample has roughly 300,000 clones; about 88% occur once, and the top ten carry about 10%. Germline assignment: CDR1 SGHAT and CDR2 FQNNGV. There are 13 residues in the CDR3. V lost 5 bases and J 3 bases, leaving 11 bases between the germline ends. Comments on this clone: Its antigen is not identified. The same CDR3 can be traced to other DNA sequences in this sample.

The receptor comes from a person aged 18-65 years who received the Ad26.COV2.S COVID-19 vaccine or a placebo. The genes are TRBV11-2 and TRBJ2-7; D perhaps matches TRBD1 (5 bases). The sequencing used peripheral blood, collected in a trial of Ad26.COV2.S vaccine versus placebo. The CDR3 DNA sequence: TGTGCCAGCAGCCTCGACAGAGGCTACGAGCAGTACTTC. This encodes CASSLDRGYEQYF.